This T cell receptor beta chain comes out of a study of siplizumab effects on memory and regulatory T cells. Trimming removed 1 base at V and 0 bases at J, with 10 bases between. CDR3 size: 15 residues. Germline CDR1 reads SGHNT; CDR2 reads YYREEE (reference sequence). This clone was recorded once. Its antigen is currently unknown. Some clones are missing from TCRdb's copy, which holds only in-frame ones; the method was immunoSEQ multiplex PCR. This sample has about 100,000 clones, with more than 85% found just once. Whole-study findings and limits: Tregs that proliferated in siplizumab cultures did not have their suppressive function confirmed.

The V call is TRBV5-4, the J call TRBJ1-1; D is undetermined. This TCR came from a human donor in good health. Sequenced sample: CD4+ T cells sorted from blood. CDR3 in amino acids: CASSLFGPLNTEAFF. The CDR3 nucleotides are TGTGCCAGCAGCTTGTTCGGGCCTCTGAACACTGAAGCTTTCTTT. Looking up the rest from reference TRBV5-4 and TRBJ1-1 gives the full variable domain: ETGVTQSPTHLIKTRGQQVTLRCSSQSGHNTVSWYQQALGQGPQFIFQYYREEENGRGNFPPRFSGLQFPNYSSELNVNALELDDSALYLCASSLFGPLNTEAFFGQGTRLTVV.